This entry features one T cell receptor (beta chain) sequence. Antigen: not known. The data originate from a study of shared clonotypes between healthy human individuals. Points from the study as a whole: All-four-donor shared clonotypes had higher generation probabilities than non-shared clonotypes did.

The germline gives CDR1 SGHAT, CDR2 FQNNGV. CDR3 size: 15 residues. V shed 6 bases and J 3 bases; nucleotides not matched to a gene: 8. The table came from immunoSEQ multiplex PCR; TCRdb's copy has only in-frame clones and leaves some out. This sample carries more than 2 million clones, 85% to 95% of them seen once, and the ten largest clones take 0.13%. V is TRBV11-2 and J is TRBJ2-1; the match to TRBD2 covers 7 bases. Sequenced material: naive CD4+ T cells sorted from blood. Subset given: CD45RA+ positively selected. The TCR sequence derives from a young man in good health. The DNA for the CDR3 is TGTGCCAGCAGAAGCGGTCTAGCGGACTACAATGAGCAGTTCTTC. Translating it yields CASRSGLADYNEQFF.